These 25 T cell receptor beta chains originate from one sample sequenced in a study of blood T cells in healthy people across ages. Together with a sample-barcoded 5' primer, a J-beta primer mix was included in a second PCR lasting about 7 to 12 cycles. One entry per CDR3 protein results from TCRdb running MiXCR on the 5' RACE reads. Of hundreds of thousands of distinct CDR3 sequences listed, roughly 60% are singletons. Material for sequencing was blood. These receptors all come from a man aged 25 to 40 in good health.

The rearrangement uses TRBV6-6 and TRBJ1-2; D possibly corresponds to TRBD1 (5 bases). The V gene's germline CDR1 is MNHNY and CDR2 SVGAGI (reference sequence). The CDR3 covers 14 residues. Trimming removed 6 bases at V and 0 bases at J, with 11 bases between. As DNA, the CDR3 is TGTGCCAGCAGGGAACAGGCCGCTAACTATGGCTACACCTTC. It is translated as CASREQAANYGYTF.

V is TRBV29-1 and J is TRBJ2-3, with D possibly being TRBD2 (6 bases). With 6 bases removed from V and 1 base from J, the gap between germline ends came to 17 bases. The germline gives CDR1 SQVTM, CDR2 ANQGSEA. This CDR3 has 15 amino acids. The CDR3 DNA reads TGCAGCGTAGCTAGCGCCGAGGGTGGCACAGATACGCAGTATTTT. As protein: CSVASAEGGTDTQYF.

CDR3 residues: CSARDLTMANSPLHF. CDR3 in DNA: TGCAGTGCTAGAGATCTGACCATGGCTAATTCACCCCTCCACTTT. The chain uses TRBV20-1 and TRBJ1-6; the D is unclear. CDR1 and CDR2 (germline): DFQATT, SNEGSKA (reference sequence). V dropped 0 bases and J dropped 6 bases, with 12 bases sitting between them. This CDR3 is built from 15 residues.

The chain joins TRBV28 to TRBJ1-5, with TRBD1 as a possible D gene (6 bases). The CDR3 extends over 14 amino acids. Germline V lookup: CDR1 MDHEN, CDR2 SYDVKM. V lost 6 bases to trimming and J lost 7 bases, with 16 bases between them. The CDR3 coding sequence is TGTGCCAGCAGAGGGGGGGATGCAGGCCAGCCCCAGCATTTT. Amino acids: CASRGGDAGQPQHF.

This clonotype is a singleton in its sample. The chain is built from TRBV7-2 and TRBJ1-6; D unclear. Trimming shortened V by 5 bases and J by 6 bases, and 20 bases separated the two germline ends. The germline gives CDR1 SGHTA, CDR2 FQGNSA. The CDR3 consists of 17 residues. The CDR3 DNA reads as TGTGCCAGCAGCCCAACGCCCGTCCGGGTCTCTAATTCACCCCTCCACTTT. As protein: CASSPTPVRVSNSPLHF.

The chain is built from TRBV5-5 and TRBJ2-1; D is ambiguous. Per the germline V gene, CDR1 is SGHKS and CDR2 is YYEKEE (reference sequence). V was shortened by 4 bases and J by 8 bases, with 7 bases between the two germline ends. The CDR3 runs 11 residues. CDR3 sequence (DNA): TGTGCCAGCAGCCAACAGCATGAGCAGTTCTTC. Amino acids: CASSQQHEQFF.

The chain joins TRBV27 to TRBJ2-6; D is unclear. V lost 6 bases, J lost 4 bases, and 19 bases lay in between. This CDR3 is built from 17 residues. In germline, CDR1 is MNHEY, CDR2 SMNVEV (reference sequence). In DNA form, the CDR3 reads TGTGCCAGCAGCACACGTACTAACAGTGGCGGGGCCAACGTCCTGACTTTC. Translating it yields CASSTRTNSGGANVLTF. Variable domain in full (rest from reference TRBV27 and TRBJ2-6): EAQVTQNPRYLITVTGKKLTVTCSQNMNHEYMSWYRQDPGLGLRQIYYSMNVEVTDKGDVPEGYKVSRKEKRNFPLILESPSPNQTSLYFCASSTRTNSGGANVLTFGAGSRLTVL.

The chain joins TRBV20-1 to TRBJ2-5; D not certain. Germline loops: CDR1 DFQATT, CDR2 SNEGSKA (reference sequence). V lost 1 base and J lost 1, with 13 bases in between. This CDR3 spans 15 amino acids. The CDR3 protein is CSARGDPGSQETQYF. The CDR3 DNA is TGCAGTGCTAGAGGGGATCCGGGCAGCCAAGAGACCCAGTACTTC.

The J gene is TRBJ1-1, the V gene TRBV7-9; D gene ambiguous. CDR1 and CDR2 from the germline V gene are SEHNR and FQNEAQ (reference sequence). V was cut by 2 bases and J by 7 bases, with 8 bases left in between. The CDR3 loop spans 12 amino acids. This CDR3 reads CASSLTPREAFF. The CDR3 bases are TGTGCCAGCAGCTTAACGCCCCGTGAAGCTTTCTTT.

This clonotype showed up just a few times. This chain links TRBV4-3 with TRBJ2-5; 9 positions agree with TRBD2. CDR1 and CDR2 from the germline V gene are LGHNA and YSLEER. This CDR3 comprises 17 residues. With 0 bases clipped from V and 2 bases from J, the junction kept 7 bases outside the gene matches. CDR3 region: CASSQDPAGGPQETQYF. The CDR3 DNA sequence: TGCGCCAGCAGCCAAGATCCAGCGGGAGGTCCTCAAGAGACCCAGTACTTC.

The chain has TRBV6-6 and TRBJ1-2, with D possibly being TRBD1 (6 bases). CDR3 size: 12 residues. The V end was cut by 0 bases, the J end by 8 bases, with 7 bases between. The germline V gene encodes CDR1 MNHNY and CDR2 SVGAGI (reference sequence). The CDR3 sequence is CASSYSDSGYTF. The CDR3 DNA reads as TGTGCCAGCAGTTACTCGGACAGCGGCTACACCTTC.

CDR3 nucleotide sequence: TGTGCCACCAGTGACAATTGGACCCGCTACACCTTC. Residues: CATSDNWTRYTF. The V and J genes are TRBV24-1 and TRBJ1-2; D uncertain. The CDR3 loop spans 12 amino acids. Germline assignment: CDR1 KGHDR and CDR2 SFDVKD. Trimming stripped 4 bases from V and 9 bases from J, with 11 bases between.

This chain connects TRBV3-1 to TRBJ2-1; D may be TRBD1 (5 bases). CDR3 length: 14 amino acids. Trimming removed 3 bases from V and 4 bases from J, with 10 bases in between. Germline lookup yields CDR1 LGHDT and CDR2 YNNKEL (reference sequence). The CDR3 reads CASSQDTAYNEQFF. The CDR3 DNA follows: TGTGCCAGCAGCCAGGACACAGCTTACAATGAGCAGTTCTTC.

CDR3 coding DNA: TGTGCCAGCAGTTACCCTTCATACTATGGCGTATGGACCGGGGAGCTGTTTTTT. Amino acids: CASSYPSYYGVWTGELFF. This chain connects TRBV6-5 to TRBJ2-2; no reliable D call. Germline assignment: CDR1 MNHEY and CDR2 SVGAGI. Trimming took 2 bases from V and 5 from J, leaving 21 bases between them. This CDR3 has 18 residues.

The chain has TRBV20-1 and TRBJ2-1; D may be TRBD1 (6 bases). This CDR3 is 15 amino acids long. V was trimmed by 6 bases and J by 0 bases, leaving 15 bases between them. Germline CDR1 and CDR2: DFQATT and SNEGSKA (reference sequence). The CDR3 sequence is CSARTDLSSYNEQFF. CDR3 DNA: TGCAGTGCGAGGACAGACTTGAGCTCCTACAATGAGCAGTTCTTC.

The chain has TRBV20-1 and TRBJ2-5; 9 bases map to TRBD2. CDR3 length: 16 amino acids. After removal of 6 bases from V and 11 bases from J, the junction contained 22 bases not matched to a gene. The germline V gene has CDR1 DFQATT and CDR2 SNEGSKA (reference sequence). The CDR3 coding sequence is TGCAGTGCAAGAAGGGCGGGAGGGCCTTTTGACAATGAGCAGTACTTC. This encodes CSARRAGGPFDNEQYF.

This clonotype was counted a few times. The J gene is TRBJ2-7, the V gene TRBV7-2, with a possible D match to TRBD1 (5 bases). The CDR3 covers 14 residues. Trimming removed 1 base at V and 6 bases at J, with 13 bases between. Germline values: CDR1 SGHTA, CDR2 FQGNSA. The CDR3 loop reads CASSLVDQGGEQYF. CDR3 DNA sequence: TGTGCCAGCAGCTTAGTCGATCAGGGCGGCGAGCAGTACTTC.

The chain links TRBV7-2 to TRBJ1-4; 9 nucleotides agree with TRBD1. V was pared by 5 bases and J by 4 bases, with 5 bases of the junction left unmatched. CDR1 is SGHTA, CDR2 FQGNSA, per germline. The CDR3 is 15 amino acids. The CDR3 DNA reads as TGTGCCAGCAGCCCCGGGGGACAGGGTAATGAAAAACTGTTTTTT. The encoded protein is CASSPGGQGNEKLFF.

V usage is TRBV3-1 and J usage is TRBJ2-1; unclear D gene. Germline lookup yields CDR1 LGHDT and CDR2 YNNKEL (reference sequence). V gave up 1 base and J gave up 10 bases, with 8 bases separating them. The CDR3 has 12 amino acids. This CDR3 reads CASSQGIGEQFF. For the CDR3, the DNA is TGTGCCAGCAGCCAAGGAATCGGAGAGCAGTTCTTC.

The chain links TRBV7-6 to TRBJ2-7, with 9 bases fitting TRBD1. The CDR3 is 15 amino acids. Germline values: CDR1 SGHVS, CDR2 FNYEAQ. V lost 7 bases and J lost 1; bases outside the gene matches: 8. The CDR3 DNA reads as TGTGCCAGCATCCTAGGGGGGACAGGGTCCTACGAGCAGTACTTC. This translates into CASILGGTGSYEQYF.

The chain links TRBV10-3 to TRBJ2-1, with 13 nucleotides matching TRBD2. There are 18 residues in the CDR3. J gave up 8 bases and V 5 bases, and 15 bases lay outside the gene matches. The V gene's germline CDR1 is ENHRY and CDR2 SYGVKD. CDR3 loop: CAISITIPGTSGVYEQFF. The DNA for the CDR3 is TGTGCCATCAGTATAACCATCCCCGGGACTAGCGGGGTCTATGAGCAGTTCTTC.

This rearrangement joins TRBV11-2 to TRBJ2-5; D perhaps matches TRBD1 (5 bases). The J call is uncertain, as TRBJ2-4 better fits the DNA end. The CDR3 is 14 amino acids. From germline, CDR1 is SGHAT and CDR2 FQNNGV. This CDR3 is CASRKTDPKNIQYF. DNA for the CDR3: TGTGCCAGCAGAAAGACAGATCCCAAAAACATTCAGTACTTC.

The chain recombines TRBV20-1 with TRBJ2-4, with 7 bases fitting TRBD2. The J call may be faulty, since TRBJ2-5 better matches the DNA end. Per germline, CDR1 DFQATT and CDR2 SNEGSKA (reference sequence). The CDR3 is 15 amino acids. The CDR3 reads CSARGGGTISETQYF. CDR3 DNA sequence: TGCAGTGCTAGAGGTGGTGGGACTATATCGGAGACCCAGTACTTC.

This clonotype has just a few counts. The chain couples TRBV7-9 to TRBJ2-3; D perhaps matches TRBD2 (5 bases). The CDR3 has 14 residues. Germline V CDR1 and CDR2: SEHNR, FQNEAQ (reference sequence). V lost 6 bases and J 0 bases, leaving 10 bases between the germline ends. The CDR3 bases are TGTGCCAGCAGGGACTGGACTAGCACAGATACGCAGTATTTT. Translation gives CASRDWTSTDTQYF.

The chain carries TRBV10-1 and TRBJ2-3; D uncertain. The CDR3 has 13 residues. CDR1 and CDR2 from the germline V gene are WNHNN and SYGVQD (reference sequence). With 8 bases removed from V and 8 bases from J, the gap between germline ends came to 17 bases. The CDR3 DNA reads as TGCGCCAGCGGAGAAAACCTAGGTGGTACGCAGTATTTT. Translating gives CASGENLGGTQYF.